The entry below describes one TCR beta chain. This entry comes from a study of blood T cell repertoires in COVID-19. For the study at large: Acute-phase and convalescent COVID-19 samples originated in the United States, Italy and Spain. Sources were T cells, B-cell-depleted T cells, or PBMCs; the material itself was cDNA or gDNA.

V dropped 3 bases and J dropped 6; count of bases not matched to a gene: 15. The CDR3 consists of 18 residues. The germline CDR1 and CDR2 sequences are KGHDR and SFDVKD. The assay was immunoSEQ multiplex PCR, and TCRdb's table has in-frame clones only and misses some. Of some 220,000 clones in the sample, around 85% were seen once. The source of this sequence is a woman in her seventies with COVID-19, enrolled during active disease. Sequencing was done on a sample of peripheral blood. The V call is TRBV24-1, the J call TRBJ2-1; 8 bases line up with TRBD2. The CDR3 DNA follows: TGTGCCACCAGTGATCCTTCCTTCACCGGGACTAGTAGCAATGAGCAGTTCTTC. Residues: CATSDPSFTGTSSNEQFF.